The 3 T cell receptor beta chains presented below share a single source sample, sequenced in a study of blood T cells in healthy people across ages. For the second PCR, which ran for about 7 to 11 cycles, a sample-barcoded 5' primer and a J-beta primer mix were used. MiXCR, run by TCRdb on the 5' RACE reads, gives a single entry per CDR3 protein. The sample contains fewer than 700,000 distinct CDR3 sequences, around half of which appear only once. The sequenced material came from blood. Source of these receptors: a man older than 75 in good health.

The chain has TRBV9 and TRBJ2-3; tentatively, D is TRBD2 (5 bases). The CDR3 length is 13 residues. Trimming took 1 base from V and 6 from J, leaving 9 bases between them. The germline CDR1 and CDR2 sequences are SGDLS and YYNGEE. The CDR3 region has the DNA TGTGCCAGCAGCGTACGGACTGGGGATACGCAGTATTTT. This codes for CASSVRTGDTQYF.

This clonotype has only one observation. The chain joins TRBV25-1 to TRBJ2-5, with a possible D match to TRBD2 (6 bases). The CDR3 has 15 residues. V dropped 2 bases and J dropped 1 base, with 11 bases sitting between them. The V gene's germline CDR1 is MGHDK and CDR2 SYGVNS. The CDR3 reads CASSEGRGSQETQYF. DNA for the CDR3: TGTGCCAGCAGTGAAGGGCGGGGTTCCCAAGAGACCCAGTACTTC. The variable domain in full, with the rest retrieved from reference TRBV25-1 and TRBJ2-5, is EADIYQTPRYLVIGTGKKITLECSQTMGHDKMYWYQQDPGMELHLIHYSYGVNSTEKGDLSSESTVSRIRTEHFPLTLESARPSHTSQYLCASSEGRGSQETQYFGPGTRLLVL.

The V call is TRBV28, the J call TRBJ2-7; TRBD2 might be the D (5 bases). CDR1 and CDR2 from the germline V gene are MDHEN and SYDVKM. This CDR3 spans 13 amino acids. Deletions cut 2 bases from V and 3 bases from J, with 8 bases between. The CDR3 reads CASSLSRDYEQYF. The CDR3 DNA sequence: TGTGCCAGCAGTTTAAGCCGGGACTACGAGCAGTACTTC.